A single sample is the source of the 9 T cell receptor beta chains below, sequenced in a study of T-cell memory formation after mild COVID-19. TCRdb ran MiXCR on the 5' RACE reads and lists one entry per CDR3 protein. The profile shows hundreds of thousands of distinct CDR3 sequences, roughly a fifth of them singletons. The sequencing sample was made of PBMCs or a T cell subset sorted from them (not recorded which). The receptor set was obtained from an adult woman who had mild COVID-19 (a few samples of this study predate the infection). Cell type and time point are not known.

There are many counts of this clonotype. The chain uses TRBV24-1 and TRBJ2-1, with 7 positions matching TRBD1. Germline CDR1 is KGHDR and CDR2 is SFDVKD. CDR3 length equals 14 residues. V lost 10 bases to trimming and J lost 7 bases; unmatched junction nucleotides: 12. CDR3 nucleotides: TGTGCCACTCGACAGGGTCGAACTTTTAATGAGCAGTTCTTC. The encoded protein is CATRQGRTFNEQFF.

V and J are TRBV6-6 and TRBJ2-7; either TRBD1 or TRBD2 may supply D (7 bases each). Germline lookup yields CDR1 MNHNY and CDR2 SVGAGI (reference sequence). Trimming cost V 7 bases and J 5 bases, with 18 bases left between them. The CDR3 has 14 amino acids. DNA for the CDR3: TGTGCCAGCATCCAACAGGGGAGCGGGAACGAGCAGTACTTC. Residues: CASIQQGSGNEQYF.

This chain connects TRBV2 to TRBJ2-5; the D gene is possibly TRBD1 (5 bases). The CDR3 loop spans 15 amino acids. V dropped 2 bases and J dropped 2 bases, with 12 bases sitting between them. Germline CDR1 reads SNHLY; CDR2 reads FYNNEI. In DNA, the CDR3 is TGTGCCAGCAGTGAAACCCGACAGCAGCAAGAGACCCAGTACTTC. Translated: CASSETRQQQETQYF.

The rearrangement joins TRBV29-1 to TRBJ1-2, with D possibly TRBD1 on 6 matching bases. Trimming cost V 7 bases and J 8 bases, with 20 bases left between them. The germline CDR1 and CDR2 sequences are SQVTM and ANQGSEA. The length of the CDR3 is 13 residues. CDR3 residues: CSALDSPSEGYTF. The DNA for the CDR3 is TGCAGCGCCCTGGACAGCCCGAGTGAGGGCTACACCTTC.

This clonotype was seen more than once but under ten times. V is TRBV6-5 and J is TRBJ2-7; 10 bases are a match to TRBD2. There are 14 residues in the CDR3. Germline values: CDR1 MNHEY, CDR2 SVGAGI. With V trimmed by 2 bases and J by 6 bases, 4 bases remained unmatched. CDR3 DNA sequence: TGTGCCAGCAGTTACAAGGGACTAGCGATCGAGCAGTACTTC. Encoded protein: CASSYKGLAIEQYF.

The genes are TRBV5-1 and TRBJ1-1; D ambiguous. V lost 2 bases, J lost 1 base, and 12 bases lay in between. In germline, CDR1 is SGHRS, CDR2 YFSETQ. The CDR3 loop spans 15 amino acids. The CDR3 DNA sequence: TGCGCCAGCAGCTTAATGGCGATTGGGAACACTGAAGCTTTCTTT. This gives the protein CASSLMAIGNTEAFF.

This chain connects TRBV24-1 to TRBJ2-3; D possibly matches TRBD1 or TRBD2 (6 bases each). Looked up from germline, CDR1 is KGHDR and CDR2 is SFDVKD. V was shortened by 3 bases and J by 1 base, with 22 bases between the two germline ends. The CDR3 extends over 19 amino acids. The CDR3 region has the DNA TGTGCCACCAGTGATAAGAAGACTAGGGGGGTAACCGGCACAGATACGCAGTATTTT. Translation gives CATSDKKTRGVTGTDTQYF.

V usage is TRBV6-5 and J usage is TRBJ2-7, with TRBD2 matching 8 bases. CDR1 MNHEY and CDR2 SVGAGI come from the germline V gene. CDR3 length: 15 amino acids. J gave up 1 base and V 6 bases, and 8 bases lay outside the gene matches. The CDR3 DNA reads TGTGCCAGCAGCCGGACTAGCTCGTTGTCCTACGAGCAGTACTTC. This translates into CASSRTSSLSYEQYF.

The chain links TRBV12-3 or TRBV12-4 to TRBJ2-1, with 8 bases fitting TRBD2. Losses at the gene ends were 6 bases for V and 4 bases for J; bases not matched to a gene: 11. The CDR3 consists of 16 residues. The CDR3 coding sequence is TGTGCCAGCAGCTCGCTCCCAGCGGGAGCTTACAATGAGCAGTTCTTC. Translation gives CASSSLPAGAYNEQFF.